A single sample is the source of the 18 T cell receptor beta chains below, sequenced in a study of T cells in Graves' hyperthyroidism and ophthalmopathy. Researchers amplified the TCR beta CDR3 regions from RNA transcripts. First-round RT-PCR targeting the TCR CDR3 was performed with the HTBI primer set. Using its own MiXCR run on the multiplex PCR reads, TCRdb lists one record per CDR3 protein. The table includes hundreds of thousands of distinct CDR3 sequences, around a sixth detected once. Sequencing was performed on blood. The receptors shown here come from a woman aged 45-65 years with Graves' hyperthyroidism that later progressed to Graves' ophthalmopathy.

The chain joins TRBV7-2 to TRBJ2-7; the match to TRBD2 covers 10 bases. Trimming took 1 base from V and 2 from J; bases not matched to a gene: 8. This CDR3 is built from 17 residues. Germline V lookup: CDR1 SGHTA, CDR2 FQGNSA. CDR3 DNA: TGTGCCAGCAGCTTAGGCAGCGGTCTAGCGGGGGCCTACGAGCAGTACTTC. As protein: CASSLGSGLAGAYEQYF.

This clonotype was seen more than once but under ten times. The chain has TRBV7-9 and TRBJ1-1; D is unresolved. From germline, CDR1 is SEHNR and CDR2 FQNEAQ (reference sequence). The CDR3 spans 13 residues. V was clipped by 5 bases and J by 3 bases, with 10 bases between them. For the CDR3, the DNA is TGTGCCAGCAGCCCCTGGGGAGACACTGAAGCTTTCTTT. Protein product: CASSPWGDTEAFF.

The V and J genes are TRBV4-1 and TRBJ2-5; TRBD2 is a possible D gene (6 bases). Trimming cost V 2 bases and J 7 bases, with 20 bases left between them. The CDR3 length is 16 residues. Germline CDR1 MGHRA, CDR2 YSYEKL. The CDR3 DNA is TGCGCCAGCAGCCAACCATCTCTAGCGAGTGGGGTGACCCAGTACTTC. Amino acid sequence: CASSQPSLASGVTQYF.

The rearrangement joins TRBV3-1 to TRBJ1-6, with D hard to call. Germline-derived CDR1 and CDR2 are LGHDT and YNNKEL (reference sequence). V was pared by 3 bases and J by 5 bases, with 8 bases between. This CDR3 comprises 14 residues. DNA of the CDR3: TGTGCCAGCAGCCATCAGCGGGATAATTCACCCCTCCACTTT. Protein product: CASSHQRDNSPLHF. Full variable domain (remainder filled in from reference TRBV3-1 and TRBJ1-6): DTAVSQTPKYLVTQMGNDKSIKCEQNLGHDTMYWYKQDSKKFLKIMFSYNNKELIINETVPNRFSPKSPDKAHLNLHINSLELGDSAVYFCASSHQRDNSPLHFGNGTRLTVT.

The chain combines TRBV6-1 with TRBJ1-5; perhaps TRBD1 as D (5 bases). Trimming took off 4 bases at V and 5 bases at J, with 12 bases between the two ends. Germline V gene lookup returns CDR1 MNHNS and CDR2 SASEGT. This CDR3 has 14 amino acids. CDR3 sequence (DNA): TGTGCCAGCAGTGGGGGAGGGGATTATCAGCCCCAGCATTTT. As protein: CASSGGGDYQPQHF.

About this clonotype: An end of the junction does not agree with germline; a read error may underlie this. The rearrangement uses TRBV7-9 and TRBJ2-1, with TRBD2 matching over 9 bases. The CDR3 is 16 residues long. Germline lookup yields CDR1 SEHNR and CDR2 FQNEAQ (reference sequence). CDR3 coding DNA: TGTGTCAGCAGCTTAGAAGGCGGGGGGGCGTTCAATGAGCAGTTCTTC. It translates to CVSSLEGGGAFNEQFF.

This chain uses TRBV28 with TRBJ1-1; D unclear. CDR1 and CDR2 from the germline V gene are MDHEN and SYDVKM. The CDR3 runs to 14 residues. V lost 7 bases to trimming and J lost 0 bases, with 12 bases between them. Here the CDR3 reads CASTEWGMNTEAFF. Here the CDR3 DNA reads TGTGCCAGCACCGAATGGGGTATGAACACTGAAGCTTTCTTT. Full variable domain (missing parts from reference TRBV28 and TRBJ1-1): DVKVTQSSRYLVKRTGEKVFLECVQDMDHENMFWYRQDPGLGLRLIYFSYDVKMKEKGDIPEGYSVSREKKERFSLILESASTNQTSMYLCASTEWGMNTEAFFGQGTRLTVV.

The rearrangement links TRBV15 to TRBJ1-3; the D is unclear. Per the germline V gene, CDR1 is LNHNV and CDR2 is YYDKDF (reference sequence). This CDR3 region has 14 residues. V lost 6 bases and J 0 bases, leaving 9 bases between the germline ends. The CDR3 DNA sequence: TGTGCCACCAGACCTTACGCCTCTGGAAACACCATATATTTT. Translating it yields CATRPYASGNTIYF.

The chain is built from TRBV19 and TRBJ2-2, with a possible D match to TRBD1 (6 bases). The germline V gene encodes CDR1 LNHDA and CDR2 SQIVND (reference sequence). CDR3 size: 14 residues. V was shortened by 3 bases and J by 5 bases, with 10 bases between the two germline ends. The CDR3 DNA is TGTGCCAGTAGTATCAGGCAGGGGACCGGGGAGCTGTTTTTT. Translating gives CASSIRQGTGELFF.

This clonotype was recorded once. This rearrangement joins TRBV2 to TRBJ1-1; 11 bases agree with TRBD1. The V and J ends lost 8 bases and 7 bases, in that order; junction bases with no gene match: 12. The CDR3 length is 15 residues. Germline V lookup: CDR1 SNHLY, CDR2 FYNNEI. CDR3 sequence (DNA): TGTGCCAGCGTGGACAGGGGGCTTGATTCTAATGAAGCTTTCTTT. It codes for CASVDRGLDSNEAFF.

The gene calls are TRBV9 and TRBJ2-1; 7 bases agree with TRBD1. CDR3 length: 16 amino acids. J gave up 0 bases and V 3 bases, and 6 bases lay outside the gene matches. The germline CDR1 and CDR2 sequences are SGDLS and YYNGEE. CDR3 coding DNA: TGTGCCAGCAGCGAAACAGGGGCAGGCTCCTACAATGAGCAGTTCTTC. Amino acid sequence: CASSETGAGSYNEQFF.

This clonotype has just a few counts. The CDR3 ends on some other residue instead of the conserved phenylalanine or tryptophan, so this is likely a read error. V usage is TRBV7-2 and J usage is TRBJ2-5; TRBD2 might be the D (6 bases). The CDR3 consists of 14 residues. The germline V and J ends were trimmed by 2 bases and 4 bases, with 11 bases remaining between them. The germline gives CDR1 SGHTA, CDR2 FQGNSA. The CDR3 sequence is CASSLLWGVETQYL. The CDR3 DNA reads TGTGCCAGCAGCTTATTATGGGGGGTAGAGACCCAGTACCTC.

In this sample, this clonotype turned up many times. This sequence joins TRBV12-3 or TRBV12-4 and TRBJ2-2, with 7 nucleotides matching TRBD2. J lost 7 bases, V lost 4 bases, and 6 bases had no gene match. The CDR3 has 14 amino acids. The CDR3 sequence is CASSSREVSGELFF. CDR3 coding DNA: TGTGCCAGCAGTTCCCGGGAGGTCAGCGGGGAGCTGTTTTTT.

The chain employs TRBV11-2 and TRBJ2-1, with TRBD2 identical over 7 bases. This CDR3 is built from 15 residues. With 0 bases clipped from V and 3 bases from J, the junction kept 2 bases outside the gene matches. CDR1 SGHAT and CDR2 FQNNGV come from the germline V gene. CDR3 residues: CASSLDSGLYNEQFF. CDR3 DNA sequence: TGTGCCAGCAGCTTAGATAGCGGGCTCTACAATGAGCAGTTCTTC.

The chain carries TRBV7-9 and TRBJ2-1; 11 nucleotides match TRBD2. Trimming at V came to 3 bases and at J to 0 bases, leaving 7 bases not matched to a gene. Germline V lookup: CDR1 SEHNR, CDR2 FQNEAQ (reference sequence). The CDR3 covers 18 residues. The CDR3 loop reads CASSFGLAGGFSYNEQFF. The CDR3 bases are TGTGCCAGCAGCTTTGGTCTAGCGGGGGGCTTCTCCTACAATGAGCAGTTCTTC.

This CDR3 reads CASSLLQGAGVNEQYF. The CDR3, as DNA: TGCGCCAGCAGCTTGTTACAGGGTGCTGGTGTGAATGAGCAGTACTTC. The chain couples TRBV5-1 to TRBJ2-1; the D gene is possibly TRBD1 (6 bases). The assigned J gene may be wrong: the sequence end matches TRBJ2-7 better. The CDR3 consists of 16 residues. Germline CDR1 SGHRS, CDR2 YFSETQ.

This clonotype was found many times. The rearrangement joins TRBV27 to TRBJ2-2, with no clear D. The CDR3 contains 14 residues. Between the trimmed V and J ends, which lost 5 bases and 1 base, there was a span of 8 bases. The germline gives CDR1 MNHEY, CDR2 SMNVEV (reference sequence). The CDR3 sequence is CASSPLVNTGELFF. DNA for the CDR3: TGTGCCAGCAGTCCCCTAGTGAACACCGGGGAGCTGTTTTTT.

The V gene is TRBV6-1, the J gene TRBJ1-2; possible D gene TRBD1, 6 bases. Germline V gene lookup returns CDR1 MNHNS and CDR2 SASEGT. This CDR3 comprises 14 residues. V was cut by 1 base and J by 4 bases, with 10 bases left in between. This chain's CDR3 is CASSEGTEPYGYTF. The CDR3 DNA follows: TGTGCCAGCAGTGAAGGGACAGAGCCCTATGGCTACACCTTC.